A single sample gave rise to the 13 T cell receptor beta chains below, sequenced in a study of T cell responses to AZD1222 COVID-19 vaccine. Repertoires were generated with immunoSEQ multiplex PCR, while TCRdb's copy carries only in-frame clones and drops some. The sample shows 130,000 to 150,000 clones, around 90% of them seen only once. The sample in question was peripheral blood, obtained 28 days after the second AZD1222 dose. The source of these receptors is an adult who received the AZD1222 COVID-19 vaccine.

V and J are TRBV4-1 and TRBJ1-2; D might be TRBD1 (5 bases). The CDR3 has 15 amino acids. Between the trimmed V and J ends, which lost 0 bases and 3 bases, there was a span of 11 bases. CDR1 is MGHRA, CDR2 YSYEKL, per germline. The CDR3 is CASSQEQGRDYGYTF. The CDR3 DNA reads as TGCGCCAGCAGCCAAGAGCAGGGTCGCGACTATGGCTACACCTTC.

This chain connects TRBV3-1 (or the pseudogene TRBV3-2) to TRBJ1-6; 8 bases are shared with TRBD1. The length of the CDR3 is 15 residues. Germline CDR1 is LGHDT and CDR2 is YNNKEL (reference sequence). Trimming took 4 bases from V and 9 from J; bases not matched to a gene: 8. DNA for the CDR3: TGTGCCAGCAGCCGAACGGACAGGGTGGGTTCACCCCTCCACTTT. This translates into CASSRTDRVGSPLHF.

Comments on this clone: The sample has other DNA sequences that encode this CDR3 too. The chain has TRBV6-5 and TRBJ1-2; 7 bases map to TRBD1. Trimming cost V 0 bases and J 7 bases; bases outside gene matches: 2. The CDR3 spans 13 residues. Germline V gives CDR1 MNHEY, CDR2 SVGAGI. The CDR3 reads CASSYSSGGGYTF. The CDR3 nucleotides read TGTGCCAGCAGTTACTCGTCAGGGGGTGGCTACACCTTC.

The sample holds one count of this clone. At one boundary the junction diverges from the germline segment, which might be a read error. The chain recombines TRBV12-3 or TRBV12-4 with TRBJ1-1; D unclear. The CDR3 has 12 amino acids. CDR3 amino acids: CASSLGNPEAFF. The CDR3 DNA reads TGTGCCAGCAGTTTAGGGAACCCTGAAGCTTTCTTT.

The J gene is TRBJ1-6, the V gene TRBV2; no clear D. CDR3 length: 13 residues. Deletions cut 10 bases from V and 10 bases from J, with 17 bases between. Looked up from germline, CDR1 is SNHLY and CDR2 is FYNNEI. The chain's CDR3 is CATAGPLRSPLHF. The CDR3 DNA reads as TGTGCCACCGCGGGCCCCCTCCGCTCACCCCTCCACTTT.

The chain is built from TRBV24-1 and TRBJ1-2; no clear D. Germline lookup yields CDR1 KGHDR and CDR2 SFDVKD. This CDR3 spans 14 amino acids. V was pared by 4 bases and J by 2 bases, with 10 bases between. The CDR3 sequence: CATSDPHLNYGYTF. CDR3 coding DNA: TGTGCCACCAGTGACCCCCACCTAAACTATGGCTACACCTTC.

This clone was seen only once. The rearrangement links TRBV19 to TRBJ1-3; unclear D gene. The CDR3 sequence is 16 residues long. Germline loops: CDR1 LNHDA, CDR2 SQIVND (reference sequence). Trimming removed 3 bases from V and 5 bases from J, with 17 bases in between. The CDR3 region is CASSIARGGQRNTIYF. CDR3 nucleotide sequence: TGTGCCAGTAGTATCGCCCGGGGAGGTCAGAGAAACACCATATATTTT.

The chain is built from TRBV10-3 and TRBJ1-2; weak D call: TRBD1 (5 bases). V was shortened by 3 bases and J by 6 bases, with 8 bases between the two germline ends. Germline CDR1 reads ENHRY; CDR2 reads SYGVKD. The CDR3 is made up of 12 amino acids. CDR3 nucleotides: TGTGCCATCAGTGACAGGGAAAATGGCTACACCTTC. Residues: CAISDRENGYTF.

The chain recombines TRBV18 with TRBJ1-1; TRBD1 matches 7 bases. Germline CDR1 is KGHSH and CDR2 is LQKENI. V trimming: 6 bases; J trimming: 0 bases; junction bases outside the gene matches: 4. CDR3 size: 14 residues. CDR3 bases: TGTGCCAGCTCCCTGGGACAGATGAACACTGAAGCTTTCTTT. The encoded protein is CASSLGQMNTEAFF. Using reference TRBV18 and TRBJ1-1 for the parts outside the CDR3, the full variable domain is NAGVMQNPRHLVRRRGQEARLRCSPMKGHSHVYWYRQLPEEGLKFMVYLQKENIIDESGMPKERFSAEFPKEGPSILRIQQVVRGDSAAYFCASSLGQMNTEAFFGQGTRLTVV.

The rearrangement links TRBV2 to TRBJ1-1; 8 bases line up with TRBD1. Germline loops: CDR1 SNHLY, CDR2 FYNNEI. Trimming took 2 bases from V and 12 from J; bases not matched to a gene: 11. The CDR3 is made up of 14 amino acids. The CDR3 here is CASSERTGTNVPFF. The CDR3 DNA reads TGTGCCAGCAGTGAAAGGACAGGGACTAATGTGCCTTTCTTT.

The gene calls are TRBV5-5 and TRBJ2-7; D not resolved. The germline V gene encodes CDR1 SGHKS and CDR2 YYEKEE (reference sequence). The germline V and J ends were trimmed by 1 base and 1 base, with 9 bases remaining between them. The CDR3 covers 14 residues. CDR3 DNA: TGTGCCAGCAGCTTGTGGGTGGAGTCCTACGAGCAGTACTTC. Translating it yields CASSLWVESYEQYF. Based on the CDR3 plus reference TRBV5-5 and TRBJ2-7, the full variable domain is DAGVTQSPTHLIKTRGQQVTLRCSPISGHKSVSWYQQVLGQGPQFIFQYYEKEERGRGNFPDRFSARQFPNYSSELNVNALLLGDSALYLCASSLWVESYEQYFGPGTRLTVT.

The chain couples TRBV19 to TRBJ1-5; TRBD1 matches 7 bases. V lost 4 bases to trimming and J lost 1 base; unmatched junction nucleotides: 7. CDR3 length: 16 residues. Per the germline V gene, CDR1 is LNHDA and CDR2 is SQIVND (reference sequence). CDR3 residues: CASSTTGQLSNQPQHF. The CDR3 nucleotides are TGTGCCAGTAGTACAACGGGACAGCTAAGCAATCAGCCCCAGCATTTT.

This sequence joins TRBV5-6 and TRBJ2-2; D unresolved. Germline values: CDR1 SGHDT, CDR2 YYEEEE. CDR3 length: 15 residues. V dropped 0 bases and J dropped 0 bases, with 6 bases sitting between them. CDR3 sequence (DNA): TGTGCCAGCAGCTTGGTCGGCGCGAACACCGGGGAGCTGTTTTTT. Protein sequence: CASSLVGANTGELFF.